This section outlines one T cell receptor (beta chain) sequence together with its context. A second PCR of 7 to 11 cycles used a sample-barcoded 5' primer and a J-beta primer mix. A single record per CDR3 protein comes from TCRdb applying MiXCR to the 5' RACE reads. The sample lists approximately 790,000 distinct CDR3 sequences; 60% to 80% were seen once. V lost 3 bases and J lost 2; bases outside the gene matches: 11. Per the germline V gene, CDR1 is LGHDT and CDR2 is YNNKEL (reference sequence). The CDR3 extends over 18 amino acids. The record originates from a study of blood T cells in healthy people across ages.

The chain recombines TRBV3-1 with TRBJ2-5; TRBD2 aligns across 11 bases. This receptor was taken from a man aged 30 to 39 in good health. Sequencing was carried out using blood. CDR3 DNA sequence: TGTGCCAGCAGCCAGCGAGGGGGTAGCGGGGGGGTTCAAGAGACCCAGTACTTC. Amino acid sequence: CASSQRGGSGGVQETQYF.